This T cell receptor (beta chain) originates from a study of T-cell memory formation after mild COVID-19. Study as a whole: Largely donor-specific sequence clusters came from a couple of donors.

TCRdb itself ran the 5' RACE reads through MiXCR, one entry per CDR3 protein. This sample has roughly 550,000 distinct CDR3 sequences, with roughly 22% found just once. The CDR3 loop spans 15 amino acids. Trimming at V came to 3 bases and at J to 3 bases, leaving 5 bases not matched to a gene. Germline V gene data show CDR1 as MGHDK and CDR2 as SYGVNS. Specimen: PBMCs or a T cell subset sorted from them (not recorded which). This receptor was obtained from an adult woman who had mild COVID-19 (a few samples of this study predate the infection). Cell type and time point are not known. The chain has TRBV25-1 and TRBJ2-3; TRBD1 matches at 8 bases. Here the CDR3 reads CASSDTGGSTDTQYF. The CDR3 DNA follows: TGTGCCAGCAGTGACACAGGGGGTTCAACAGATACGCAGTATTTT.